Listed below are T cell receptor beta chains from one sample, sequenced in a study of T cell repertoires in cytomegalovirus infection. TCRdb itself ran the reads through MiXCR, one entry per CDR3 protein. In the table there are some 320,000 distinct CDR3 sequences, more than 9% of which are singletons. The source material was PBMCs. The origin of the receptors is a human donor in good health (CMV status not recorded). Some clones in this sample may be carry-over from other donors' samples. The conserved cysteine and the conserved F or W are not part of the CDR3 here.

j_gene: TRBJ1-5
v_gene: TRBV7-9
CDR3aa: ASSLAGYNQPQH

j_gene: TRBJ1-2
v_gene: TRBV12-3/TRBV12-4
CDR3aa: ASSHRRLGGYT

j_gene: TRBJ1-5
v_gene: TRBV2
CDR3aa: ASSADRGNQPQH

j_gene: TRBJ1-5
v_gene: TRBV6-2/TRBV6-3
CDR3aa: ASSSQGMQPQH

j_gene: TRBJ2-1
v_gene: TRBV28
CDR3aa: ASSKPGTGRNEQF

j_gene: TRBJ2-1
v_gene: TRBV6-6
CDR3aa: ASSSYVLAEQF

j_gene: TRBJ2-5
v_gene: TRBV7-8
CDR3aa: ASSNAPRETQY

j_gene: TRBJ2-7
v_gene: TRBV10-3
CDR3aa: AISATLGAAYEQY

j_gene: TRBJ1-2
v_gene: TRBV10-2
CDR3aa: ASSEKGVETGRLRGYT

j_gene: TRBJ2-5
v_gene: TRBV2
CDR3aa: ASSDVVAGTQY

j_gene: TRBJ1-1
v_gene: TRBV7-2
CDR3aa: ASSSTVDTEAF

j_gene: TRBJ2-1
v_gene: TRBV6-2/TRBV6-3
CDR3aa: ASSYSVGAYNEQF

j_gene: TRBJ2-3
v_gene: TRBV4-3
CDR3aa: ASSQDVLAGGQTDTQY

j_gene: TRBJ1-3
v_gene: TRBV7-2
CDR3aa: ASSLGRGEPGNTIY

j_gene: TRBJ1-1
v_gene: TRBV7-2
CDR3aa: ASSLARGENTEAF

j_gene: TRBJ2-7
v_gene: TRBV7-9
CDR3aa: ASSDRFLAGDNYEQY

j_gene: TRBJ2-1
v_gene: TRBV6-1
CDR3aa: ASSDEAGGNNEQF

j_gene: TRBJ2-5
v_gene: TRBV6-2/TRBV6-3
CDR3aa: ASQTSGGQETQY

j_gene: TRBJ1-5
v_gene: TRBV19
CDR3aa: ASIEGGRWNNQPQH

j_gene: TRBJ1-3
v_gene: TRBV7-2
CDR3aa: ASRRKGWGGNTIY

j_gene: TRBJ2-7
v_gene: TRBV6-2/TRBV6-3
CDR3aa: ATAGEGFRDEQY

j_gene: TRBJ2-7
v_gene: TRBV7-6
CDR3aa: ASSLRAESSYEQY

j_gene: TRBJ2-7
v_gene: TRBV23-1
CDR3aa: ASSQSLETHEQY